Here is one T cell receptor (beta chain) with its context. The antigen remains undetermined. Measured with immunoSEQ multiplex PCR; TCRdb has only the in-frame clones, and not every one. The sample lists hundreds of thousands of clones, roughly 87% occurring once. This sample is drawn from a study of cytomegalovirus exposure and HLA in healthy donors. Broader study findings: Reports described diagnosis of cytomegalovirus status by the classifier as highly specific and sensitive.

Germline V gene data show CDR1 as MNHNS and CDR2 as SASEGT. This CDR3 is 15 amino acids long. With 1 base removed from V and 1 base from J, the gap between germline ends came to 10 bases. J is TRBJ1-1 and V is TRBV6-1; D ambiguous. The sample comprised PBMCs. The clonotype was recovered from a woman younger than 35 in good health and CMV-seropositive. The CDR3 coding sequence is TGTGCCAGCAGTGAAGGGCCAGGCCAGAACACTGAAGCTTTCTTT. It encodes CASSEGPGQNTEAFF.